One and the same sample provided the 25 T cell receptor beta chains below, sequenced in a study of blood T cell repertoires in COVID-19. Generated by immunoSEQ multiplex PCR, the TCRdb table keeps only in-frame clones and is missing some. This sample has 210,000 or so clones, with 70% to 90% found just once. Sequenced input: PBMCs or T cells enriched from blood (not recorded which). These receptor sequences come from a man aged 30 to 45 who had recovered from COVID-19.

The rearrangement links TRBV3-1 (or the pseudogene TRBV3-2) to TRBJ1-2; D uncertain. From germline, CDR1 is LGHDT and CDR2 YNNKEL (reference sequence). The CDR3 is made up of 12 amino acids. Trimming took off 0 bases at V and 7 bases at J, with 6 bases between the two ends. The CDR3 sequence: CASSQDGAGYTF. The CDR3 nucleotides are TGTGCCAGCAGCCAAGATGGAGCTGGCTACACCTTC.

Here the CDR3 reads CAGNRDRVSYNEQFF. CDR3 DNA sequence: TGTGCCGGGAACCGGGACAGGGTATCCTACAATGAGCAGTTCTTC. The chain couples TRBV2 to TRBJ2-1; 9 bases fit TRBD1. Trimming at V came to 11 bases and at J to 1 base, leaving 9 bases not matched to a gene. Germline values: CDR1 SNHLY, CDR2 FYNNEI. The CDR3 totals 15 residues.

The chain uses TRBV6-5 and TRBJ2-3, with TRBD1 matching 7 bases. The V gene's germline CDR1 is MNHEY and CDR2 SVGAGI. After removal of 6 bases from V and 2 bases from J, the junction contained 5 bases not matched to a gene. The CDR3 totals 14 residues. The CDR3 here is CASSRGGYTDTQYF. In DNA, the CDR3 is TGTGCCAGCAGCAGAGGGGGCTACACAGATACGCAGTATTTT.

The genes are TRBV11-2 and TRBJ1-1; D remains unclear. In germline, CDR1 is SGHAT, CDR2 FQNNGV. This CDR3 is built from 13 residues. Trimming pared 3 bases from V and 1 base from J, leaving 6 bases between. CDR3 bases: TGTGCCAGCAGCTTTACGGGGAACACTGAAGCTTTCTTT. Translating gives CASSFTGNTEAFF. The entire variable domain, with the rest obtained from reference TRBV11-2 and TRBJ1-1, is as follows: EAGVAQSPRYKIIEKRQSVAFWCNPISGHATLYWYQQILGQGPKLLIQFQNNGVVDDSQLPKDRFSAERLKGVDSTLKIQPAKLEDSAVYLCASSFTGNTEAFFGQGTRLTVV.

The chain employs TRBV15 and TRBJ2-7; 10 nucleotides align to TRBD2. Germline trimming cut 0 bases from V and 5 bases from J; bases unmatched to any gene: 4. This CDR3 has 15 amino acids. Germline V lookup: CDR1 LNHNV, CDR2 YYDKDF (reference sequence). CDR3 coding DNA: TGTGCCACCAGCAGAGAGGGACTAGCGAGACACGAGCAGTACTTC. Translated: CATSREGLARHEQYF.

The table lists this clone with a count of one. J is TRBJ2-7 and V is TRBV16; no firm D call. Germline V lookup: CDR1 KGHSY, CDR2 FQNENV. CDR3 length equals 12 residues. Trimming took 2 bases from V and 7 from J, leaving 9 bases between them. The CDR3 sequence: CASSQTDGEQYF. CDR3 DNA sequence: TGTGCCAGCAGCCAAACCGACGGGGAGCAGTACTTC.

This clone was counted between two and nine times. This chain uses TRBV6-2 or TRBV6-3 with TRBJ2-7; D unclear. The germline V and J ends were trimmed by 4 bases and 0 bases, with 10 bases remaining between them. Germline-derived CDR1 and CDR2 are MNHEY and SVGEGT. The length of the CDR3 is 14 residues. The CDR3 DNA reads as TGTGCCAGCAGTTCCACATCCCCCTCCTACGAGCAGTACTTC. Protein: CASSSTSPSYEQYF.

V is TRBV12-3 or TRBV12-4 and J is TRBJ1-2; D is undetermined. V gave up 6 bases and J gave up 5 bases, with 10 bases separating them. This CDR3 has 12 residues. The CDR3 sequence: CASSLSLYGYTF. The DNA for the CDR3 is TGTGCCAGCAGCCTAAGCCTTTATGGCTACACCTTC.

The chain recombines TRBV5-1 with TRBJ2-2; no reliable D call. CDR1 is SGHRS and CDR2 is YFSETQ in the germline V gene. The ends were cut back, 2 bases at V and 8 bases at J, with 4 bases in the middle. The CDR3 has 11 amino acids. The CDR3 DNA is TGCGCCAGCAGCTTTCAAGGGGAGCTGTTTTTT. Translation gives CASSFQGELFF.

The chain employs TRBV11-2 and TRBJ2-1; TRBD1 aligns across 7 bases. CDR1 and CDR2 from the germline V gene are SGHAT and FQNNGV. Trimming took 4 bases from V and 6 from J; bases not matched to a gene: 3. The CDR3 covers 13 residues. The CDR3 region has the DNA TGTGCCAGCAGCTCCACAGGGGCCAATGAGCAGTTCTTC. It specifies CASSSTGANEQFF.

This chain links TRBV4-3 with TRBJ1-2; 8 bases match TRBD1. This CDR3 is 15 amino acids long. Germline values: CDR1 LGHNA, CDR2 YSLEER. Trimming removed 0 bases from V and 5 bases from J; junction bases left unmatched: 5. Here the CDR3 reads CASSQEHRGAYGYTF. CDR3 DNA sequence: TGCGCCAGCAGCCAAGAACACAGGGGGGCTTATGGCTACACCTTC.

The chain links TRBV18 to TRBJ2-7; D possibly corresponds to TRBD1 (5 bases). Trimming left V 1 base short and J 4 bases short, with 14 bases between. CDR3 size: 15 residues. The germline CDR1 and CDR2 sequences are KGHSH and LQKENI. DNA for the CDR3: TGTGCCAGCTCACCACTCGGCCAGGGCTCATACGAGCAGTACTTC. It codes for CASSPLGQGSYEQYF.

On this clone itself: This specimen includes other DNA sequences encoding the same CDR3. This chain connects TRBV24-1 to TRBJ2-1; 14 nucleotides agree with TRBD2. The CDR3 totals 16 residues. Trimming removed 4 bases from V and 7 bases from J; junction bases left unmatched: 5. Germline V gene data show CDR1 as KGHDR and CDR2 as SFDVKD. The CDR3 here is CATSDPGLAGGNEQFF. For the CDR3, the DNA is TGTGCCACCAGTGACCCAGGACTAGCGGGAGGAAATGAGCAGTTCTTC.

V is TRBV5-4 and J is TRBJ1-5, with D possibly matching TRBD1 (5 bases). Deletions cut 2 bases from V and 7 bases from J, with 13 bases between. Germline V lookup: CDR1 SGHNT, CDR2 YYREEE (reference sequence). This CDR3 contains 14 residues. Here the CDR3 DNA reads TGTGCCAGCAGCTTTGCAGGGATCGGCCAGCCCCAGCATTTT. This translates into CASSFAGIGQPQHF.

The chain recombines TRBV30 with TRBJ2-3; D unclear. The CDR3 length is 14 residues. Per the germline V gene, CDR1 is GTSNPN and CDR2 is SVGIG (reference sequence). Trimming shortened V by 3 bases and J by 4 bases, and 14 bases separated the two germline ends. The CDR3 loop is CAWSANSPADTQYF. The DNA for the CDR3 is TGTGCCTGGAGCGCCAACAGCCCCGCAGATACGCAGTATTTT.

This clone has only one observation. The V call is TRBV4-2, the J call TRBJ1-2; D gene unclear. V lost 0 bases, J lost 4 bases, and 15 bases lay in between. The CDR3 length is 16 residues. Germline V gene sequence: CDR1 LGHNA, CDR2 YNFKEQ. CDR3 nucleotides: TGTGCCAGCAGCCAAGACCCAGGAACCCTCGTCTATGGCTACACCTTC. This encodes CASSQDPGTLVYGYTF.

The gene calls are TRBV24-1 and TRBJ1-5; 9 bases are a match to TRBD1. CDR1 is KGHDR, CDR2 SFDVKD, per germline. J lost 4 bases, V lost 8 bases, and 5 bases had no gene match. This CDR3 is 14 amino acids long. The CDR3: CATKGQGFNQPQHF. DNA of the CDR3: TGTGCCACCAAGGGACAGGGATTTAATCAGCCCCAGCATTTT.

The V call is TRBV18, the J call TRBJ2-1, with TRBD2 matching over 11 bases. This CDR3 is built from 16 residues. Germline CDR1 is KGHSH and CDR2 is LQKENI. Trimming cost V 6 bases and J 7 bases; bases outside gene matches: 11. The CDR3 region is CASSQSTSGGRNEQFF. The CDR3 DNA sequence: TGTGCCAGCTCGCAATCTACTAGCGGGGGACGGAATGAGCAGTTCTTC.

V gene TRBV12-3 or TRBV12-4 combines with J gene TRBJ1-2; D unclear. CDR3 length: 13 residues. V was pared by 3 bases and J by 4 bases, with 9 bases between. DNA for the CDR3: TGTGCCAGCAGTTTCGTAGCAAGCTATGGCTACACCTTC. It translates to CASSFVASYGYTF.

As concerns this clone: Other DNA sequences within the sample encode an identical CDR3. The chain joins TRBV28 to TRBJ1-2; D ambiguous. The V gene lost 7 bases and the J gene lost 5 bases, with 11 bases spanning the gap. Germline CDR1 reads MDHEN; CDR2 reads SYDVKM. This CDR3 is built from 12 residues. CDR3 protein: CASTSGGYGYTF. CDR3 DNA sequence: TGTGCCAGCACCTCGGGCGGGTATGGCTACACCTTC.

V gene TRBV9 combines with J gene TRBJ2-3, with TRBD2 identical over 10 bases. The CDR3 contains 19 residues. Trimming cost V 4 bases and J 1 base; bases outside gene matches: 15. Looked up from germline, CDR1 is SGDLS and CDR2 is YYNGEE. The CDR3 bases are TGTGCCAGCAGCCCTTCATTAGCGGGGGGCTCGTTAGGCACAGATACGCAGTATTTT. Translated, it gives CASSPSLAGGSLGTDTQYF.

The genes are TRBV6-1 and TRBJ1-5; 8 bases match TRBD1. The CDR3 is 18 amino acids. Germline V gene data show CDR1 as MNHNS and CDR2 as SASEGT. The ends lost 4 bases at V and 10 bases at J; junction bases unmatched: 21. CDR3 sequence: CASSVEGTGHGRGDPQHF. The CDR3 coding sequence is TGTGCCAGCAGTGTGGAGGGGACAGGTCACGGTCGGGGGGATCCCCAGCATTTT.

This clone was recorded once. The chain carries TRBV7-8 and TRBJ2-3; 12 bases fit TRBD2. This CDR3 is built from 18 residues. After removal of 5 bases from V and 0 bases from J, the junction contained 9 bases not matched to a gene. CDR1 and CDR2 from the germline V gene are SGHVS and FQNEAQ. CDR3 DNA sequence: TGTGCCAGCAGCGCGACTAGCGGGGGAACTAGAAGCACAGATACGCAGTATTTT. Residues: CASSATSGGTRSTDTQYF.

This clone appeared a single time. The chain links TRBV29-1 to TRBJ2-7; possible D gene TRBD1, 5 bases. Deletions cut 3 bases from V and 3 bases from J, with 9 bases between. The CDR3 runs 12 residues. CDR1 is SQVTM, CDR2 ANQGSEA, per germline. The chain's CDR3 is CSVEGQGYEQYF. The CDR3 region has the DNA TGCAGCGTTGAGGGGCAGGGCTACGAGCAGTACTTC.

This clone was seen a single time. The chain joins TRBV4-1 to TRBJ2-1, with a weak D call TRBD1 (7 bases). The CDR3 has 16 amino acids. Germline lookup yields CDR1 MGHRA and CDR2 YSYEKL. V lost 10 bases and J 5 bases, leaving 24 bases between the germline ends. The CDR3 bases are TGCGCCATCTCGGGAAGGGGGGTAACAGGGGACAATGAGCAGTTCTTC. This encodes CAISGRGVTGDNEQFF.